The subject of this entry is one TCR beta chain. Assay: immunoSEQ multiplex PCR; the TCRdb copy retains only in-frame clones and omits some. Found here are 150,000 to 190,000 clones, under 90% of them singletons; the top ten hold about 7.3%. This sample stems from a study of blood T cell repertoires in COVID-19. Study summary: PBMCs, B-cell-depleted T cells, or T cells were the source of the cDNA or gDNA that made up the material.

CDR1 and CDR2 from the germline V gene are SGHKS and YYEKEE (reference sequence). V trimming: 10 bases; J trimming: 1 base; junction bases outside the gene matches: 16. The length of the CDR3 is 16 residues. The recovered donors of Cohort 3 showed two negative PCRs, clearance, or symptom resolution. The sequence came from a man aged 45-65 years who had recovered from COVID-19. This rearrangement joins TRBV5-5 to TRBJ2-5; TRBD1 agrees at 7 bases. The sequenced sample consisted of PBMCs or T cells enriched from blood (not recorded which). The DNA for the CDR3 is TGTGCCGGAAAACAGGGGTTTGGTTTCTCCCAAGAGACCCAGTACTTC. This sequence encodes CAGKQGFGFSQETQYF. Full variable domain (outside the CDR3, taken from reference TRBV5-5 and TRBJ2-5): DAGVTQSPTHLIKTRGQQVTLRCSPISGHKSVSWYQQVLGQGPQFIFQYYEKEERGRGNFPDRFSARQFPNYSSELNVNALLLGDSALYLCAGKQGFGFSQETQYFGPGTRLLVL.